One sample yielded the 15 T cell receptor beta chains listed below, sequenced in a study of T cell responses to AZD1222 COVID-19 vaccine. Some clones are missing from TCRdb's copy, which holds only in-frame ones; the method was immunoSEQ multiplex PCR. Here the sample spans around 120,000 clones, around 85% being singletons. The material sequenced was peripheral blood, taken on day 0 of AZD1222 vaccination. The receptors were gathered from an adult in good health.

The chain carries TRBV9 and TRBJ2-2; TRBD2 agrees at 11 bases. This CDR3 comprises 17 residues. V dropped 0 bases and J dropped 6; count of bases not matched to a gene: 7. The V gene's germline CDR1 is SGDLS and CDR2 YYNGEE. CDR3 protein: CASSVVNSGRVPGELFF. CDR3 nucleotides: TGTGCCAGCAGCGTAGTGAATAGCGGGAGGGTCCCCGGGGAGCTGTTTTTT.

The J gene is TRBJ2-2, the V gene TRBV7-2, with a tentative D call TRBD2 (6 bases). Germline CDR1 SGHTA, CDR2 FQGNSA. V shed 3 bases and J shed 4 bases, with 15 bases lying between them. The CDR3 spans 16 residues. This CDR3 is CASSFSPAGVTGELFF. DNA of the CDR3: TGTGCCAGCAGCTTCTCGCCAGCGGGTGTCACCGGGGAGCTGTTTTTT.

The rearrangement joins TRBV19 to TRBJ1-2; possibly TRBD1 for D (6 bases). This CDR3 is 14 amino acids long. The germline V and J ends were trimmed by 8 bases and 3 bases, with 16 bases remaining between them. Looked up from germline, CDR1 is LNHDA and CDR2 is SQIVND (reference sequence). The CDR3 nucleotides read TGTGCCAGTGAAGACAGGCGTTTTTACTATGGCTACACCTTC. This codes for CASEDRRFYYGYTF.

The chain employs TRBV18 and TRBJ2-3, with D hard to call. Germline V CDR1 and CDR2: KGHSH, LQKENI. This CDR3 spans 15 amino acids. Trimming shortened V by 4 bases and J by 0 bases, and 11 bases separated the two germline ends. The CDR3 nucleotides read TGTGCCAGCTCACTGGCGCTCACTAGCACAGATACGCAGTATTTT. It is translated as CASSLALTSTDTQYF.

This chain links TRBV4-2 with TRBJ1-1, with TRBD1 matching 7 bases. Trimming removed 4 bases from V and 7 bases from J; junction bases left unmatched: 12. Germline V gives CDR1 LGHNA, CDR2 YNFKEQ. The CDR3 runs 15 residues. The CDR3 nucleotides read TGTGCCAGCAGCCTTGGGACAGTTGATGGTAATGAAGCTTTCTTT. Its translation: CASSLGTVDGNEAFF.

DNA of the CDR3: TGTGCCGTAACCAAACAGACGAACACTGAAGCTTTCTTT. Amino acids: CAVTKQTNTEAFF. V usage is TRBV6-5 and J usage is TRBJ1-1; no definite D call. Trimming removed 11 bases at V and 1 base at J, with 14 bases between. Germline V gene data show CDR1 as MNHEY and CDR2 as SVGAGI. CDR3 length equals 13 residues.

The genes are TRBV4-1 and TRBJ1-2; D might be TRBD1 (6 bases). CDR1 and CDR2 (germline): MGHRA, YSYEKL. CDR3 length: 17 amino acids. Trimming removed 1 base from V and 5 bases from J, with 20 bases in between. CDR3 nucleotide sequence: TGCGCCAGCAGCCAAGCACTCGGGGGCACCTCGCCTTATGGCTACACCTTC. This codes for CASSQALGGTSPYGYTF.

The chain couples TRBV30 to TRBJ1-4; TRBD1 is a possible D gene (6 bases). Germline assignment: CDR1 GTSNPN and CDR2 SVGIG (reference sequence). CDR3 length: 15 residues. Deletions cut 0 bases from V and 3 bases from J, with 11 bases between. CDR3 loop: CAWSVLQGPNEKLFF. The DNA for the CDR3 is TGTGCCTGGAGTGTACTACAGGGTCCTAATGAAAAACTGTTTTTT.

About this clone itself: The sample carries other DNA sequences with the same CDR3. The chain joins TRBV5-1 to TRBJ2-1; D unclear. CDR1 is SGHRS, CDR2 YFSETQ, per germline. Trimming removed 2 bases at V and 0 bases at J, with 9 bases between. CDR3 length: 15 residues. CDR3 amino acids: CASSFHPSSYNEQFF. Here the CDR3 DNA reads TGCGCCAGCAGCTTCCACCCCTCCTCCTACAATGAGCAGTTCTTC.

V usage is TRBV2 and J usage is TRBJ1-5; D gene unclear. V was clipped by 8 bases and J by 0 bases, with 14 bases between them. CDR3 size: 15 residues. Germline-derived CDR1 and CDR2 are SNHLY and FYNNEI. CDR3 coding DNA: TGTGCCAGCGGGGTGACCAGAATTAGCAATCAGCCCCAGCATTTT. Amino acid sequence: CASGVTRISNQPQHF.

This clone came up once. The chain uses TRBV7-3 and TRBJ2-1, with 8 bases lining up with TRBD2. V shed 4 bases, J shed 4 bases, and the junction held 6 bases outside the gene matches. Per germline, CDR1 SGHTA and CDR2 FQGTGA. This CDR3 has 15 residues. The CDR3 coding sequence is TGTGCCAGCAGCTCTACTAGCGGACTATACAATGAGCAGTTCTTC. This gives the protein CASSSTSGLYNEQFF.

The V call is TRBV29-1, the J call TRBJ1-3; D gene uncertain. This CDR3 spans 12 amino acids. In germline, CDR1 is SQVTM, CDR2 ANQGSEA. With 6 bases removed from V and 5 bases from J, the gap between germline ends came to 11 bases. The CDR3 bases are TGCAGCGTCTCGGAGCAGAGAAACACCATATATTTT. This gives the protein CSVSEQRNTIYF.

The chain carries TRBV20-1 and TRBJ2-1; D uncertain. This CDR3 region has 8 residues. The ends were cut back, 8 bases at V and 10 bases at J, with 6 bases in the middle. CDR1 DFQATT and CDR2 SNEGSKA come from the germline V gene (reference sequence). This CDR3 is CSSREQFF. The CDR3 DNA reads TGCAGTAGCAGAGAGCAGTTCTTC.

V gene TRBV18 combines with J gene TRBJ1-1; no reliable D call. V gave up 6 bases and J gave up 5 bases, with 13 bases separating them. The CDR3 has 13 amino acids. The germline CDR1 and CDR2 sequences are KGHSH and LQKENI. Written as DNA, the CDR3 is TGTGCCAGCTCGAGCCACCCTGGAACTGAAGCTTTCTTT. The encoded protein is CASSSHPGTEAFF.

V usage is TRBV3-1 (or the pseudogene TRBV3-2) and J usage is TRBJ1-1; D is unresolved. V was shortened by 4 bases and J by 4 bases, with 10 bases between the two germline ends. This CDR3 has 13 amino acids. Germline loops: CDR1 LGHDT, CDR2 YNNKEL (reference sequence). DNA for the CDR3: TGTGCCAGCAGCCGTGGACGCCCCACTGAAGCTTTCTTT. Translated: CASSRGRPTEAFF.